These 27 T cell receptor beta chains were sequenced from one sample in a study of technical replicates of blood from several donors. The method was immunoSEQ multiplex PCR; TCRdb's version includes in-frame clones alone and lacks a portion of them. The sample shows tens of thousands of clones, around 88% of them seen only once. The sequencing sample was made of PBMCs. All receptors come from a human donor in good health. Some clones in this sample may be carry-over from other donors' samples.

The chain employs TRBV18 and TRBJ1-5, with D possibly matching TRBD1 (5 bases). The CDR3 extends over 14 amino acids. In germline, CDR1 is KGHSH, CDR2 LQKENI. V was pared by 3 bases and J by 5 bases, with 11 bases between. CDR3 sequence: CASSPTVQDQPQHF. CDR3 in DNA: TGTGCCAGCTCACCGACAGTACAAGATCAGCCCCAGCATTTT.

This chain links TRBV7-9 with TRBJ2-7; D ambiguous. This CDR3 has 13 amino acids. V was clipped by 2 bases and J by 3 bases, with 8 bases between them. Germline V gene sequence: CDR1 SEHNR, CDR2 FQNEAQ (reference sequence). The CDR3 protein is CASSLYEDYEQYF. CDR3 nucleotide sequence: TGTGCCAGCAGCTTATATGAGGACTACGAGCAGTACTTC.

This clone was seen a single time. V and J are TRBV4-1 and TRBJ2-2; the match to TRBD1 covers 7 bases. This CDR3 has 18 residues. Germline trimming cut 1 base from V and 4 bases from J; bases unmatched to any gene: 12. Germline values: CDR1 MGHRA, CDR2 YSYEKL. The CDR3 DNA sequence: TGCGCCAGCAGCCAAGGAGTTATTAGGGCAGGGGGCACCGGGGAGCTGTTTTTT. Amino acids: CASSQGVIRAGGTGELFF.

This clone has a single count. The J gene is TRBJ2-7, the V gene TRBV18; 7 bases fit TRBD1. With V trimmed by 4 bases and J by 3 bases, 3 bases remained unmatched. Germline CDR1 reads KGHSH; CDR2 reads LQKENI. The CDR3 sequence is 13 residues long. The chain's CDR3 is CASSRQGNYEQYF. CDR3 in DNA: TGTGCCAGCTCACGACAGGGAAACTACGAGCAGTACTTC.

The chain has TRBV4-3 and TRBJ2-7; 8 nucleotides agree with TRBD1. In germline, CDR1 is LGHNA, CDR2 YSLEER. Germline trimming cut 5 bases from V and 5 bases from J; bases unmatched to any gene: 8. The CDR3 runs to 14 residues. The chain's CDR3 is CASSELGQGHEQYF. The DNA of the CDR3 is TGCGCCAGCAGCGAGCTCGGACAGGGCCACGAGCAGTACTTC.

In this sample, this clone turned up a few times. The chain recombines TRBV7-2 with TRBJ2-2; weak D call: TRBD2 (5 bases). V lost 2 bases to trimming and J lost 7 bases, with 17 bases between them. Germline values: CDR1 SGHTA, CDR2 FQGNSA. There are 16 residues in the CDR3. Written as DNA, the CDR3 is TGTGCCAGCAGCTTACCGGTCGGACTGGGTGTCGGGGAGCTGTTTTTT. This gives the protein CASSLPVGLGVGELFF.

Only one count was recorded for this clone. V gene TRBV4-2 combines with J gene TRBJ2-1, with 8 bases fitting TRBD2. Trimming at V came to 1 base and at J to 7 bases, leaving 6 bases not matched to a gene. Germline V gene sequence: CDR1 LGHNA, CDR2 YNFKEQ. This CDR3 is built from 15 residues. CDR3 amino acids: CASSQVGRASNEQFF. For the CDR3, the DNA is TGTGCCAGCAGCCAAGTCGGGAGGGCCTCTAATGAGCAGTTCTTC.

This rearrangement joins TRBV11-2 to TRBJ2-7; TRBD2 matches 9 bases. After removal of 7 bases from V and 5 bases from J, the junction contained 9 bases not matched to a gene. CDR3 size: 14 residues. Germline lookup yields CDR1 SGHAT and CDR2 FQNNGV. CDR3 protein: CASTTGLAFHEQYF. CDR3 bases: TGTGCCAGCACGACAGGACTAGCGTTCCACGAGCAGTACTTC.

The V call is TRBV20-1, the J call TRBJ2-1; D might be TRBD1 (5 bases). CDR3 length equals 11 residues. Trimming left V 3 bases short and J 9 bases short, with 9 bases between. Looked up from germline, CDR1 is DFQATT and CDR2 is SNEGSKA (reference sequence). As DNA, the CDR3 is TGCAGTGCTAGCAGGGTGGCTGAGCAGTTCTTC. It translates to CSASRVAEQFF.

This chain links TRBV4-3 with TRBJ2-7; D remains ambiguous. The CDR3 has 14 residues. Germline V gives CDR1 LGHNA, CDR2 YSLEER. The V and J ends lost 0 bases and 3 bases respectively, with 9 bases between them. The CDR3 DNA is TGCGCCAGCAGCCAAGATAACCCCGGCTACGAGCAGTACTTC. Protein product: CASSQDNPGYEQYF.

The gene calls are TRBV5-1 and TRBJ2-2; perhaps TRBD2 as D (5 bases). The germline CDR1 and CDR2 sequences are SGHRS and YFSETQ. The CDR3 contains 18 residues. The V end was cut by 5 bases, the J end by 0 bases, with 20 bases between. In DNA form, the CDR3 reads TGCGCCAGCAGTCCTATGTATCTCCGGGATCCGAACACCGGGGAGCTGTTTTTT. Translated, it gives CASSPMYLRDPNTGELFF.

The chain has TRBV6-6 and TRBJ2-7; D is perhaps TRBD2 (6 bases). Trimming pared 4 bases from V and 4 bases from J, leaving 20 bases between. The germline gives CDR1 MNHNY, CDR2 SVGAGI (reference sequence). The CDR3 spans 16 residues. CDR3 DNA sequence: TGTGCCAGCAGTTCTAATGCGGGGCTCGCGCCGTACGAGCAGTACTTC. This codes for CASSSNAGLAPYEQYF.

This clone was observed once. This chain connects TRBV23-1 to TRBJ1-2; no firm D call. TRBV23-1 is an ORF, with its function uncertain. The CDR3 is 16 residues long. With 1 base removed from V and 0 bases from J, the gap between germline ends came to 12 bases. Here the CDR3 DNA reads TGCGCCAGCAGTCAATATCCCCGAATAGCTAACTATGGCTACACCTTC. Its translation: CASSQYPRIANYGYTF.

The chain combines TRBV4-1 with TRBJ2-3; D gene unclear. The CDR3 is 13 amino acids. CDR1 MGHRA and CDR2 YSYEKL come from the germline V gene. The V end was cut by 4 bases, the J end by 4 bases, with 9 bases between. The CDR3 sequence: CASSPVVADTQYF. The CDR3 nucleotides read TGCGCCAGCAGCCCAGTGGTCGCAGATACGCAGTATTTT.

The chain combines TRBV11-2 with TRBJ2-2, with unresolved D. The CDR3 is 14 residues long. Trimming left V 2 bases short and J 7 bases short, with 11 bases between. Looked up from germline, CDR1 is SGHAT and CDR2 is FQNNGV. The CDR3 loop is CASSLNVFIGELFF. Here the CDR3 DNA reads TGTGCCAGCAGCTTAAATGTATTTATCGGGGAGCTGTTTTTT.

In its sample, this clone was seen once. This chain uses TRBV28 with TRBJ2-3, with D unresolved. The V gene lost 8 bases and the J gene lost 0 bases, with 9 bases spanning the gap. The CDR3 has 13 amino acids. CDR1 and CDR2 (germline): MDHEN, SYDVKM. The DNA for the CDR3 is TGTGCCAGCGCCTACCCGAGCACAGATACGCAGTATTTT. Translated: CASAYPSTDTQYF.

This clone was observed once. The chain uses TRBV9 and TRBJ2-5; possible D gene TRBD1, 6 bases. The CDR3 runs to 12 residues. Germline-derived CDR1 and CDR2 are SGDLS and YYNGEE. Trimming removed 6 bases at V and 7 bases at J, with 13 bases between. CDR3 coding DNA: TGTGCCAGCAACAGGGATTTTGGGACCCAGTACTTC. It yields the protein CASNRDFGTQYF.

The gene calls are TRBV5-8 and TRBJ2-7; D is perhaps TRBD2 (5 bases). The CDR3 is made up of 12 amino acids. Germline V gene lookup returns CDR1 SGHTS and CDR2 YDEGEE. Trimming removed 3 bases from V and 6 bases from J, with 10 bases in between. CDR3 DNA sequence: TGTGCCAGCAGCTGGACTGACCTCGAGCAGTACTTC. This translates into CASSWTDLEQYF.

The chain uses TRBV2 and TRBJ2-7; possibly TRBD2 for D (5 bases). With 4 bases removed from V and 2 bases from J, the gap between germline ends came to 15 bases. The CDR3 sequence is 15 residues long. CDR1 and CDR2 (germline): SNHLY, FYNNEI. This CDR3 is CASSGEGGGTYEQYF. CDR3 bases: TGTGCCAGCAGTGGTGAGGGTGGCGGTACCTACGAGCAGTACTTC.

The chain is built from TRBV5-6 and TRBJ2-7, with D unclear. Per the germline V gene, CDR1 is SGHDT and CDR2 is YYEEEE. The CDR3 extends over 13 amino acids. V was pared by 4 bases and J by 3 bases, with 11 bases between. The CDR3 nucleotides are TGTGCCAGCAGCCCGCGGCAACTCTACGAGCAGTACTTC. It translates to CASSPRQLYEQYF. Based on the CDR3 plus reference TRBV5-6 and TRBJ2-7, the full variable domain is DAGVTQSPTHLIKTRGQQVTLRCSPKSGHDTVSWYQQALGQGPQFIFQYYEEEERQRGNFPDRFSGHQFPNYSSELNVNALLLGDSALYLCASSPRQLYEQYFGPGTRLTVT.

The chain recombines TRBV12-5 with TRBJ2-2, with D perhaps matching TRBD2 (7 bases). This CDR3 is built from 16 residues. CDR1 is LGHNT and CDR2 is FRNRAP in the germline V gene. The V gene lost 4 bases and the J gene lost 8 bases, with 20 bases spanning the gap. The CDR3 reads CASGSSLRGRTGELFF. The CDR3 nucleotides are TGTGCTAGTGGTTCCTCATTGCGGGGGCGGACTGGGGAGCTGTTTTTT.

The gene calls are TRBV7-2 and TRBJ2-7, with 8 bases matching TRBD2. In germline, CDR1 is SGHTA, CDR2 FQGNSA. The CDR3 is made up of 16 amino acids. The trim removed 1 base at V and 5 bases at J, leaving 10 bases unmatched. CDR3 amino acids: CASSLVTVSGSNEQYF. In nucleotides, the CDR3 is TGTGCCAGCAGCTTAGTGACGGTCAGCGGGAGTAACGAGCAGTACTTC. Variable domain in full (rest from reference TRBV7-2 and TRBJ2-7): GAGVSQSPSNKVTEKGKDVELRCDPISGHTALYWYRQSLGQGLEFLIYFQGNSAPDKSGLPSDRFSAERTGGSVSTLTIQRTQQEDSAVYLCASSLVTVSGSNEQYFGPGTRLTVT.

This clone occurred once. The chain recombines TRBV5-1 with TRBJ2-5; 10 bases are shared with TRBD2. The CDR3 runs 16 residues. Trimming cost V 4 bases and J 1 base; bases outside gene matches: 7. CDR1 is SGHRS and CDR2 is YFSETQ in the germline V gene. CDR3 region: CASSPYSGGSQETQYF. The CDR3 DNA reads TGCGCCAGCAGCCCATATAGCGGGGGGAGCCAAGAGACCCAGTACTTC.

The chain is built from TRBV18 and TRBJ1-1; D might be TRBD1 (5 bases). V lost 6 bases to trimming and J lost 5 bases, with 13 bases between them. CDR1 is KGHSH, CDR2 LQKENI, per germline. The CDR3 is 13 amino acids. The CDR3: CASSPAGGTEAFF. The CDR3 nucleotides are TGTGCCAGCTCTCCGGCCGGGGGGACTGAAGCTTTCTTT.

This chain connects TRBV10-3 to TRBJ1-6; D perhaps matches TRBD1 (6 bases). The CDR3 is 15 amino acids. The ends were cut back, 4 bases at V and 7 bases at J, with 14 bases in the middle. CDR1 and CDR2 (germline): ENHRY, SYGVKD. The CDR3 sequence: CAISVKRTENSPLHF. The CDR3 DNA follows: TGTGCCATCAGTGTTAAGAGGACAGAAAATTCACCCCTCCACTTT.

The chain employs TRBV5-6 and TRBJ2-7; TRBD1 is a possible D gene (5 bases). Between the trimmed V and J ends, which lost 5 bases and 6 bases, there was a span of 21 bases. The CDR3 is made up of 15 amino acids. Germline values: CDR1 SGHDT, CDR2 YYEEEE. The CDR3 DNA is TGTGCCAGCAGGACGTCGACAGTCTCAGGCCCCGAGCAGTACTTC. Translated: CASRTSTVSGPEQYF.

The chain uses TRBV19 and TRBJ2-1; D is undetermined. CDR3 length: 13 residues. Trimming left V 4 bases short and J 2 bases short, with 6 bases between. Germline values: CDR1 LNHDA, CDR2 SQIVND (reference sequence). Here the CDR3 reads CASSSGTYNEQFF. The CDR3 DNA sequence: TGTGCCAGTAGTAGCGGCACCTACAATGAGCAGTTCTTC.